A selection of T cell receptor beta chains follows, all from one sample in a study of tumor and adjacent non-tumor tissue in lung cancer. TCRdb analysed the multiplex PCR reads with MiXCR anew, one entry per CDR3 protein. This sample has over 130,000 distinct CDR3 sequences; around 61% occur once, and the top ten carry 18%. The sample taken for sequencing was lung tumor tissue. These receptor sequences come from a man in his 60s with small cell lung cancer. The CDR3 runs from the conserved cysteine through the conserved F or W. D genes are given only for firm matches.

>TRBV7-8|-
CAVGENYGYTF
>TRBV5-1|-
CASSLGVRGNEQFF
>TRBV20-1|-
CSARGTATDTQYF
>TRBV6-2/TRBV6-3|-
CASTRSGGNTEVFF
>TRBV7-8|-
CAINQNERFF
>TRBV29-1|-
CSVVSGNTDTQYF
>TRBV28|-
CACSPRRGNQPQHF
>TRBV6-1|TRBD1
CATGTGTGDTIYF
>TRBV20-1|TRBD2
CSAVAGGPRSEHFF
>TRBV6-1|-
CASSRTQSSGTNVLTF
>TRBV10-1|TRBD2
CAIKAGGPGELFF
>TRBV5-4|-
CASSSGGGMMNTEVFF
>TRBV7-8|TRBD2
CASSRGTTSEQFF
>TRBV20-1|-
CSARGITEAFF
>TRBV27|-
CASSNPAGGGGELFF
>TRBV20-1|TRBD1
CSARETGDQPLHF
>TRBV12-5|TRBD2
CASGYGLAVSTDTQYF
>TRBV20-1|-
CSASSAGLSDSDTQYF
>TRBV28|-
CPSSFIRQCLDGQYF